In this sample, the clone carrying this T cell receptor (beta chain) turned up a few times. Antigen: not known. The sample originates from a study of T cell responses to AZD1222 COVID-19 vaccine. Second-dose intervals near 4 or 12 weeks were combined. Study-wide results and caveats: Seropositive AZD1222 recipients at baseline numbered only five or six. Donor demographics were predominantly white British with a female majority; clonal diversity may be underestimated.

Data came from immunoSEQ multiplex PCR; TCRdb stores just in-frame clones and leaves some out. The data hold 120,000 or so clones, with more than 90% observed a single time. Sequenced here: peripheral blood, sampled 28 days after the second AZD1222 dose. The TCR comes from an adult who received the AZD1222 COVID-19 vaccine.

The CDR3 DNA follows: TGTGCCATCAGTGAGTCAATGGACAGGGGGCAGGCTTTCTTT. This sequence encodes CAISESMDRGQAFF. The chain carries TRBV10-3 and TRBJ1-1, with 11 bases fitting TRBD1. The CDR3 sequence is 14 residues long. V was clipped by 0 bases and J by 11 bases; unmatched bases: 5. Germline V gene sequence: CDR1 ENHRY, CDR2 SYGVKD.